A selection of T cell receptor beta chains follows, all from one sample in a study of blood T cell repertoires in COVID-19. The assay was immunoSEQ multiplex PCR, and TCRdb's table has in-frame clones only and misses some. Of more than 150,000 clones detected, roughly 76% appear once; the ten largest clones hold around 12%. The sample was peripheral blood. Receptors originate from a woman older than 75 with COVID-19, enrolled during active disease. Each CDR3 is given with its conserved first and last residue. Each record gives: D gene, J gene, V gene, clone size, CDR3 DNA, CDR3 protein. A D gene is named only where the DNA matches it firmly. Clone size is shown for a subset of rows, as once, few, many or a class of expanded clone.

NA	TRBJ2-2	TRBV9	NA	TGTGCCAGCAGCGGAACCCTGGCGGGGGCGGGCACCGGGGAGCTGTTTTTT	CASSGTLAGAGTGELFF
NA	TRBJ1-1	TRBV7-9	once	TGTGCCAGCAGCAGCGGGCCCCTCCAGGACACTGAAGCTTTCTTT	CASSSGPLQDTEAFF
NA	TRBJ1-2	TRBV6-1	NA	TGTGCCAGCAGTGAAGTGGAGGCAGGTGGCTACACCTTC	CASSEVEAGGYTF
TRBD1	TRBJ1-1	TRBV28	NA	TGTGCCAGCAGCCCAAACCTAATGACAGGGCTGGTCACTGAAGCTTTCTTT	CASSPNLMTGLVTEAFF
NA	TRBJ2-7	TRBV11-2	NA	TGTGCCAGCAGCTTAGACGTCTCACGGGGGGGACAGTTCTACGAGCAGTACTTC	CASSLDVSRGGQFYEQYF
TRBD1	TRBJ1-2	TRBV9	NA	TGTGCCAGCAGCGTAGGACAGGGAAACTATGGCTACACCTTC	CASSVGQGNYGYTF
TRBD1	TRBJ2-3	TRBV19	NA	TGTGCCAGTAGTATGGACAGGGCTAGCACAGATACGCAGTATTTT	CASSMDRASTDTQYF
NA	TRBJ1-6	TRBV28	NA	TGTGCCAGCAGTAACAGCCCTTATAATTCACCCCTCCACTTT	CASSNSPYNSPLHF
NA	TRBJ1-5	TRBV19	once	TGTGCCAGTAGTATCATGTCTAGCAATCAGCCCCAGCATTTT	CASSIMSSNQPQHF
TRBD1	TRBJ2-3	TRBV19	NA	TGTGCCAGTAGCGGACAGGGGGCAGTAGATACGCAGTATTTT	CASSGQGAVDTQYF
NA	TRBJ2-1	TRBV5-6	NA	TGTGCCAGCAGCTTGAAAATAGCGAGAATCAATGAGCAGTTCTTC	CASSLKIARINEQFF
NA	TRBJ2-2	TRBV9	NA	TGTGCCAGCAGCGTTAGCACCGGGGAGCTGTTTTTT	CASSVSTGELFF
TRBD2	TRBJ2-1	TRBV5-1	NA	TGCGCCAGCAGCGGATTCCGGGGGGGAGATAACAATGAGCAGTTCTTC	CASSGFRGGDNNEQFF
TRBD1	TRBJ1-3	TRBV4-1	once	TGCGCCAGCAGCCGCCAGGCGTACAGGGGCTCTGGAAACACCATATATTTT	CASSRQAYRGSGNTIYF
NA	TRBJ1-1	TRBV5-5	few	TGTGCCAGCAGCTTGGTAGAGAGAGGGACTGAAGCTTTCTTT	CASSLVERGTEAFF
TRBD1	TRBJ1-1	TRBV19	NA	TGTGCCAGTAGTTTAAGACAGGGGGCTATGGATGAAGCTTTCTTT	CASSLRQGAMDEAFF
TRBD1	TRBJ1-1	TRBV6-5	NA	TGTGCCAGCAGACAGGGGCTGAACACTGAAGCTTTCTTT	CASRQGLNTEAFF
NA	TRBJ1-2	TRBV4-2	NA	TGTGCCAGCAGCCAAGCCCCGACAGTATCCATTGTAGATAACTATGGCTACACCTTC	CASSQAPTVSIVDNYGYTF